These T cell receptor beta chains were read from a single sample in a study of cytomegalovirus exposure and HLA in healthy donors. The assay was immunoSEQ multiplex PCR, and TCRdb's table has in-frame clones only and misses some. The repertoire holds 150,000 to 170,000 clones, with less than 90% as singletons. The sequenced sample consisted of PBMCs. The receptors shown here come from a man between 18 and 29 years old in good health and CMV-seropositive. Both conserved end residues are part of each CDR3. A D gene is named only where the DNA matches it firmly. The size of a clone is reported for some rows only, either as once, few or many, or as a class for expanded clones.

d_call: TRBD1
j_call: TRBJ2-6
clone_size: NA
cdr3_length: 15
v_call: TRBV6-5
cdr3_nt: TGTGCCAGCAGGTCACAGGGGTTCGGGGCCAACGTCCTGACTTTC
cdr3_aa: CASRSQGFGANVLTF

d_call: NA
j_call: TRBJ2-7
clone_size: NA
cdr3_length: 15
v_call: TRBV7-3
cdr3_nt: TGTGCCAGCAGCTTCGCGACACTGGCCCGGTACGAGCAGTACTTC
cdr3_aa: CASSFATLARYEQYF

d_call: TRBD1
j_call: TRBJ1-2
clone_size: many
cdr3_length: 13
v_call: TRBV19
cdr3_nt: TGTGCCAGTAGGTCGGGACAGAACTATGGCTACACCTTC
cdr3_aa: CASRSGQNYGYTF

d_call: TRBD2
j_call: TRBJ2-3
clone_size: NA
cdr3_length: 15
v_call: TRBV2
cdr3_nt: TGTGCCAGCAGTTTAGCGGGAGGGCCGTGGGATACGCAGTATTTT
cdr3_aa: CASSLAGGPWDTQYF

d_call: TRBD2
j_call: TRBJ2-1
clone_size: NA
cdr3_length: 14
v_call: TRBV27
cdr3_nt: TGTGCCAGCAGGATAGCGGGGGCGGTGGATGAGCAGTTCTTC
cdr3_aa: CASRIAGAVDEQFF

d_call: TRBD2
j_call: TRBJ2-5
clone_size: NA
cdr3_length: 18
v_call: TRBV27
cdr3_nt: TGTGCCAGCAGTCCCCGGACTAGCGGGGGCGACCCCCAAGAGACCCAGTACTTC
cdr3_aa: CASSPRTSGGDPQETQYF

d_call: TRBD2
j_call: TRBJ2-5
clone_size: NA
cdr3_length: 14
v_call: TRBV7-2
cdr3_nt: TGTGCCAGCAGCTTGCGGGGGGTTCAAGAGACCCAGTACTTC
cdr3_aa: CASSLRGVQETQYF

d_call: NA
j_call: TRBJ1-1
clone_size: NA
cdr3_length: 14
v_call: TRBV30
cdr3_nt: TGTGCCTGGAGTGGGACACCTCTGGTTCGGGAAGCTTTCTTT
cdr3_aa: CAWSGTPLVREAFF

d_call: NA
j_call: TRBJ2-7
clone_size: NA
cdr3_length: 13
v_call: TRBV18
cdr3_nt: TGTGCCAGCTCACCGTCACAGTCCTACGAGCAGTACTTC
cdr3_aa: CASSPSQSYEQYF

d_call: NA
j_call: TRBJ2-3
clone_size: NA
cdr3_length: 17
v_call: TRBV2
cdr3_nt: TGTGCCAGCAGAAACTTCGGACAGACAGCTAGCACAGATACGCAGTATTTT
cdr3_aa: CASRNFGQTASTDTQYF

d_call: NA
j_call: TRBJ1-1
clone_size: NA
cdr3_length: 15
v_call: TRBV4-3
cdr3_nt: TGCGCCAGCAGCCAAGATCACAGCATGAACACTGAAGCTTTCTTT
cdr3_aa: CASSQDHSMNTEAFF

d_call: NA
j_call: TRBJ2-1
clone_size: NA
cdr3_length: 16
v_call: TRBV6-5
cdr3_nt: TGTGCCAGCAGTTACTCCGCAGGGAACTCCTACAATGAGCAGTTCTTC
cdr3_aa: CASSYSAGNSYNEQFF

d_call: NA
j_call: TRBJ2-3
clone_size: NA
cdr3_length: 15
v_call: TRBV7-3
cdr3_nt: TGTGCCAGCAGCTTAAGAGGGGGTAGCACAGATACGCAGTATTTT
cdr3_aa: CASSLRGGSTDTQYF

d_call: NA
j_call: TRBJ2-1
clone_size: NA
cdr3_length: 16
v_call: TRBV7-9
cdr3_nt: TGTGCCAGCAGCTTAGTGGCTACGGGTAGCGTCAATGAGCAGTTCTTC
cdr3_aa: CASSLVATGSVNEQFF

d_call: NA
j_call: TRBJ1-4
clone_size: NA
cdr3_length: 16
v_call: TRBV30
cdr3_nt: TGTGCCTGGAGTGTGGCTTTGGGACACGGTAATGAAAAACTGTTTTTT
cdr3_aa: CAWSVALGHGNEKLFF

d_call: TRBD2
j_call: TRBJ2-5
clone_size: NA
cdr3_length: 14
v_call: TRBV9
cdr3_nt: TGTGCCAGCAGCGGAACTAGCGGCCAAGAGACCCAGTACTTC
cdr3_aa: CASSGTSGQETQYF

d_call: TRBD1
j_call: TRBJ2-2
clone_size: NA
cdr3_length: 15
v_call: TRBV5-1
cdr3_nt: TGCGCCAGCTGCTGGACAGGGGGCTTAACCGGGGAGCTGTTTTTT
cdr3_aa: CASCWTGGLTGELFF

d_call: NA
j_call: TRBJ2-7
clone_size: NA
cdr3_length: 15
v_call: TRBV6-5
cdr3_nt: TGTGCCAGCAGTTACTATGCAGGGAGGTCCTACGAGCAGTACTTC
cdr3_aa: CASSYYAGRSYEQYF

d_call: NA
j_call: TRBJ2-7
clone_size: NA
cdr3_length: 16
v_call: TRBV11-2
cdr3_nt: TGTGCCAGCAGCCCAACTATGTCCGGGGTGGCCTACGAGCAGTACTTC
cdr3_aa: CASSPTMSGVAYEQYF

d_call: NA
j_call: TRBJ1-3
clone_size: NA
cdr3_length: 16
v_call: TRBV6-5
cdr3_nt: TGTGCCAGCAGTTACGAAGCGGGCTCCCCGGTGGACACCATATATTTT
cdr3_aa: CASSYEAGSPVDTIYF

d_call: TRBD1
j_call: TRBJ1-3
clone_size: NA
cdr3_length: 17
v_call: TRBV5-8
cdr3_nt: TGTGCCAGCAGTACGAATCCCGGGACAGGGACTGGAAACACCATATATTTT
cdr3_aa: CASSTNPGTGTGNTIYF

d_call: NA
j_call: TRBJ1-2
clone_size: NA
cdr3_length: 15
v_call: TRBV18
cdr3_nt: TGTGCCAGCTCTCGGCCGGTTGTGGGCAGGGATGGCTACACCTTC
cdr3_aa: CASSRPVVGRDGYTF

d_call: TRBD1
j_call: TRBJ1-1
clone_size: NA
cdr3_length: 14
v_call: TRBV4-1
cdr3_nt: TGCGCCAGCAGCCAAGGACAGGGGTTCACTGAAGCTTTCTTT
cdr3_aa: CASSQGQGFTEAFF

d_call: TRBD1
j_call: TRBJ2-2
clone_size: NA
cdr3_length: 16
v_call: TRBV7-3
cdr3_nt: TGTGCCAGCACCTTATCCGGACAGGGAATTTCCGGGGAGCTGTTTTTT
cdr3_aa: CASTLSGQGISGELFF

d_call: TRBD1
j_call: TRBJ1-1
clone_size: NA
cdr3_length: 17
v_call: TRBV4-1
cdr3_nt: TGCGCCAGCAGCCAGCCCCGGGGACAGGGGGCCGTTGCTGAAGCTTTCTTT
cdr3_aa: CASSQPRGQGAVAEAFF

d_call: NA
j_call: TRBJ1-5
clone_size: NA
cdr3_length: 13
v_call: TRBV19
cdr3_nt: TGTGCCAGTAGTATAGAAGGGGTTCAGCCCCAGCATTTT
cdr3_aa: CASSIEGVQPQHF

d_call: NA
j_call: TRBJ2-5
clone_size: NA
cdr3_length: 13
v_call: TRBV15
cdr3_nt: TGTGCCACCAGCAGGCAGGCGGGGGAGACCCAGTACTTC
cdr3_aa: CATSRQAGETQYF

d_call: TRBD2
j_call: TRBJ2-5
clone_size: few
cdr3_length: 16
v_call: TRBV11-2
cdr3_nt: TGTGCCAGCAGCCGGGGATCCACTAGCGGCCCGGAGACCCAGTACTTC
cdr3_aa: CASSRGSTSGPETQYF

d_call: NA
j_call: TRBJ2-3
clone_size: NA
cdr3_length: 15
v_call: TRBV9
cdr3_nt: TGTGCCAGCAGCCCACCCGGAGTCCCTGGAGGTACGCAGTATTTT
cdr3_aa: CASSPPGVPGGTQYF